One and the same sample provided the 8 T cell receptor beta chains below, sequenced in a study of OX40 agonist ivuxolimab in advanced cancers. This table comes from immunoSEQ multiplex PCR, and its TCRdb copy is limited to in-frame clones, with some not included. The sample holds tens of thousands of clones, about 84% seen once. Here the sequenced sample was CD4+ or CD8+ T cells sorted from blood, taken in a trial of the OX40 agonist ivuxolimab. The origin of the receptors is an adult with an advanced solid tumor such as melanoma, head and neck, liver or kidney cancer.

The V call is TRBV5-1, the J call TRBJ2-2; 10 bases are a match to TRBD1. With V trimmed by 2 bases and J by 7 bases, 8 bases remained unmatched. The CDR3 loop spans 16 amino acids. CDR1 SGHRS and CDR2 YFSETQ come from the germline V gene. The CDR3, as DNA: TGCGCCAGCAGCTTTCGGACAGGGGGTAATATCGGGGAGCTGTTTTTT. This sequence encodes CASSFRTGGNIGELFF. Full variable domain (missing parts from reference TRBV5-1 and TRBJ2-2): KAGVTQTPRYLIKTRGQQVTLSCSPISGHRSVSWYQQTPGQGLQFLFEYFSETQRNKGNFPGRFSGRQFSNSRSEMNVSTLELGDSALYLCASSFRTGGNIGELFFGEGSRLTVL.

This chain connects TRBV2 to TRBJ2-2; tentatively, D is TRBD1 (5 bases). Trimming shortened V by 5 bases and J by 1 base, and 14 bases separated the two germline ends. The CDR3 is made up of 16 amino acids. CDR1 SNHLY and CDR2 FYNNEI come from the germline V gene. CDR3 coding DNA: TGTGCCAGCAGTTGGTCCTCCACAGGGAACACCGGGGAGCTGTTTTTT. This sequence encodes CASSWSSTGNTGELFF.

J is TRBJ1-1 and V is TRBV5-6; D is unresolved. The germline V gene has CDR1 SGHDT and CDR2 YYEEEE. Trimming pared 0 bases from V and 2 bases from J, leaving 11 bases between. The CDR3 runs 15 residues. This CDR3 reads CASSLGGRLNTEAFF. CDR3 sequence (DNA): TGTGCCAGCAGCTTGGGCGGACGGCTCAACACTGAAGCTTTCTTT.

This chain uses TRBV7-9 with TRBJ2-2; D not certain. Trimming left V 5 bases short and J 4 bases short, with 8 bases between. The CDR3 loop spans 13 amino acids. CDR1 and CDR2 (germline): SEHNR, FQNEAQ (reference sequence). In nucleotides, the CDR3 is TGTGCCAGCAGCCCAAGGGCCACCGGGGAGCTGTTTTTT. This sequence encodes CASSPRATGELFF. Full variable domain (rest looked up from reference TRBV7-9 and TRBJ2-2): DTGVSQNPRHKITKRGQNVTFRCDPISEHNRLYWYRQTLGQGPEFLTYFQNEAQLEKSRLLSDRFSAERPKGSFSTLEIQRTEQGDSAMYLCASSPRATGELFFGEGSRLTVL.

This clone was counted between two and nine times. This chain links TRBV6-1 with TRBJ1-5, with D perhaps matching TRBD1 (5 bases). The CDR3 sequence is 17 residues long. Germline V gene sequence: CDR1 MNHNS, CDR2 SASEGT. Trimming took off 2 bases at V and 4 bases at J, with 18 bases between the two ends. The chain's CDR3 is CASSESGGRRANQPQHF. The CDR3, as DNA: TGTGCCAGCAGTGAAAGTGGGGGGAGAAGGGCTAATCAGCCCCAGCATTTT.

The CDR3 bases are TGTGCCAGCTGGGACAGAAGCGCGGATACGCAGTATTTT. This sequence encodes CASWDRSADTQYF. The V call is TRBV10-3, the J call TRBJ2-3; TRBD1 matches 7 bases. V lost 10 bases, J lost 6 bases, and 10 bases stayed unmatched. Per germline, CDR1 ENHRY and CDR2 SYGVKD. CDR3 length: 13 residues.

This chain connects TRBV18 to TRBJ2-3; 13 nucleotides agree with TRBD2. CDR1 and CDR2 (germline): KGHSH, LQKENI. This CDR3 spans 21 amino acids. V shed 3 bases and J 1 base; nucleotides not matched to a gene: 16. This CDR3 reads CASSPRDLTSGRALGTDTQYF. The DNA of the CDR3 is TGTGCCAGCTCACCCAGGGACCTTACTAGCGGGAGGGCCCTCGGCACAGATACGCAGTATTTT.

The chain combines TRBV19 with TRBJ2-7, with D hard to call. Germline V CDR1 and CDR2: LNHDA, SQIVND (reference sequence). The CDR3 runs 14 residues. V was pared by 7 bases and J by 0 bases, with 13 bases between. CDR3 region: CASKVGLSSYEQYF. The CDR3 nucleotides read TGTGCCAGTAAAGTAGGGCTGTCCTCCTACGAGCAGTACTTC.